These 2 T cell receptor beta chains share one sample of origin, sequenced in a study of T-cell reconstitution after alpha-beta-depleted transplantation in children. A TCRbeta library incorporating unique molecular identifiers was prepared. MiXCR, applied by TCRdb to the PCR reads, yields one record per CDR3 protein. The data hold roughly 790,000 distinct CDR3 sequences, with about 16% observed a single time. The source was PBMCs, mostly from graft donor cells, collected 360 days after TCRalphabeta/CD19-depleted stem cell transplant. These receptor sequences come from a male patient under 18 who had a stem cell transplant for acute lymphoblastic leukemia, so the T cells may come from the graft donor.

This clonotype has a handful of counts. The chain carries TRBV6-2 or TRBV6-3 and TRBJ2-1, with a possible D match to TRBD1 (5 bases). The germline V gene encodes CDR1 MNHEY and CDR2 SVGEGT. The CDR3 runs to 16 residues. Deletions cut 3 bases from V and 2 bases from J, with 14 bases between. CDR3 region: CASSYLLGEPYNEQFF. CDR3 DNA sequence: TGTGCCAGCAGTTATCTTCTAGGGGAACCCTACAATGAGCAGTTCTTC.

This CDR3 is CATHGSGDTQYF. For the CDR3, the DNA is TGTGCCACCCACGGCTCTGGCGATACGCAGTATTTT. The rearrangement uses TRBV3-1 and TRBJ2-3; D is uncertain. Between the trimmed V and J ends, which lost 10 bases and 6 bases, there was a span of 14 bases. The germline gives CDR1 LGHDT, CDR2 YNNKEL (reference sequence). The CDR3 has 12 amino acids.